These 3 T cell receptor beta chains came from one sample sequenced in a study of molecular identifiers for immune sequencing clone quantification listed by TCRdb under 2018. Preparation of the library involved PCR. The sequencer was a NextSeq 500. TCRdb cleaned the public reads at Q25 with fastp, built clones with MiXCR and kept in-frame beta chains. CDR3 protein sequences are deduplicated, and each keeps its most common genes and DNA. The sample profile shows approximately 630,000 distinct CDR3 sequences; roughly 23% of them were found once. 0.78% of the sample belongs to the ten largest clones. Sequencing used naive CD8+ T cells from blood, with Jurkat cell RNA spiked in. The cell subset or site tag for this specimen amounts to: FACS-sorted CD8+CD4-CCR7+CD45RA+ naive T cells. The source of these receptors is a human donor in good health. Some libraries in this study had Jurkat cell RNA spiked in.

This clonotype has a handful of counts. The V gene is TRBV11-2, the J gene TRBJ2-7, with 11 bases identical to TRBD2. Losses at the gene ends were 5 bases for V and 5 bases for J; bases not matched to a gene: 2. The germline V gene has CDR1 SGHAT and CDR2 FQNNGV. CDR3 length: 13 amino acids. CDR3 sequence reads: CASSTGLADEQYF. As DNA, the CDR3 is TGTGCCAGCAGCACGGGACTAGCGGACGAGCAGTACTTC.

This clonotype came up a few times. The genes are TRBV4-1 and TRBJ1-1; the D is unclear. V lost 2 bases and J 5 bases, leaving 9 bases between the germline ends. CDR1 and CDR2 from the germline V gene are MGHRA and YSYEKL. CDR3 length: 13 amino acids. CDR3: CASSQFGGTEAFF. The CDR3 DNA follows: TGCGCCAGCAGCCAATTCGGAGGTACTGAAGCTTTCTTT.

This clonotype was recorded at least ten times. The gene calls are TRBV4-1 and TRBJ1-5; D call uncertain. With 3 bases removed from V and 4 bases from J, the gap between germline ends came to 7 bases. CDR1 is MGHRA, CDR2 YSYEKL, per germline. CDR3 size: 13 residues. CDR3 bases: TGCGCCAGCAGCCATGACACAAATCAGCCCCAGCATTTT. Translating it yields CASSHDTNQPQHF.